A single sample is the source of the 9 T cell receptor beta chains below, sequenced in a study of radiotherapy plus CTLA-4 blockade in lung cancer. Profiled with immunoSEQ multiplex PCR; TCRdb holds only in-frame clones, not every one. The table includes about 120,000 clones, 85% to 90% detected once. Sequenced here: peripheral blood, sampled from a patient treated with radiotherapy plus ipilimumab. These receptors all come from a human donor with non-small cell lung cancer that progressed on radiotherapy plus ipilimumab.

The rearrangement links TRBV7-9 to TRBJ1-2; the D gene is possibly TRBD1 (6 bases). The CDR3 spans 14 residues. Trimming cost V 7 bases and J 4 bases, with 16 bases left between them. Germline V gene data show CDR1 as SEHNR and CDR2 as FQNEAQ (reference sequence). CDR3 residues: CASTITQGIYGYTF. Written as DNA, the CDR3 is TGTGCCAGCACCATCACACAGGGCATCTATGGCTACACCTTC.

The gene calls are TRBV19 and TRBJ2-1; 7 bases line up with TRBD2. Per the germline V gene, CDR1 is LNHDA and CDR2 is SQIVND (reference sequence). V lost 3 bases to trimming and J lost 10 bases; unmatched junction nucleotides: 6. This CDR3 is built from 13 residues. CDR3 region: CASSMVGAGEQFF. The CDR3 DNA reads TGTGCCAGTAGTATGGTGGGAGCGGGAGAGCAGTTCTTC.

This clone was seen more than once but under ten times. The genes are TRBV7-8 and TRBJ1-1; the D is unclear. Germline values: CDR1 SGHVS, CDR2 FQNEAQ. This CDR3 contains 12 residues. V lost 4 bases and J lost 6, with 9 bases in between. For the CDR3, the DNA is TGTGCCAGCAGCTCGGAAAGTGCTGAAGCTTTCTTT. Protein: CASSSESAEAFF.

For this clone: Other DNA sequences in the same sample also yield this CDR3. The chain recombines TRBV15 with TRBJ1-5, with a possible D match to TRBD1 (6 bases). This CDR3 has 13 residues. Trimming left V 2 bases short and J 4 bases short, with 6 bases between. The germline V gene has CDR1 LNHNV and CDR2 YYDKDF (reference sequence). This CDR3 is CATSRQGNQPQHF. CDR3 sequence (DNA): TGTGCCACCAGCAGACAGGGGAATCAGCCCCAGCATTTT.

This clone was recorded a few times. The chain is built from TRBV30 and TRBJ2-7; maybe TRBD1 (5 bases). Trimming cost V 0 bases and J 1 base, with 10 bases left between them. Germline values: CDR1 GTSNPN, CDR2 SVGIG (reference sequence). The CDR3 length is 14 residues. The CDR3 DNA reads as TGTGCCTGGAGTGTAGGACAAAATTCCTACGAGCAGTACTTC. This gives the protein CAWSVGQNSYEQYF.

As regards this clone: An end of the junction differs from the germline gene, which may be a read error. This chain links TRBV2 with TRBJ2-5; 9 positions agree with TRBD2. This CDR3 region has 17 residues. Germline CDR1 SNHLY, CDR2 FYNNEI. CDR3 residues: CASRASVRTSEQETRYF. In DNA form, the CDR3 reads TGTGCCAGCAGGGCAAGCGTAAGGACTAGCGAGCAAGAGACCCGGTACTTC.

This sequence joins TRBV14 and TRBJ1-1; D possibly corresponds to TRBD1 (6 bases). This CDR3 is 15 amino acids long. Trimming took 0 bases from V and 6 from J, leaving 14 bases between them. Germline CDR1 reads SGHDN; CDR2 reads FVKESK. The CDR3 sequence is CASSQDLGAGSEAFF. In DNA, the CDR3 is TGTGCCAGCAGCCAAGATTTGGGGGCTGGGTCTGAAGCTTTCTTT. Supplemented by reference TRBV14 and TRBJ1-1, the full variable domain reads EAGVTQFPSHSVIEKGQTVTLRCDPISGHDNLYWYRRVMGKEIKFLLHFVKESKQDESGMPNNRFLAERTGGTYSTLKVQPAELEDSGVYFCASSQDLGAGSEAFFGQGTRLTVV.

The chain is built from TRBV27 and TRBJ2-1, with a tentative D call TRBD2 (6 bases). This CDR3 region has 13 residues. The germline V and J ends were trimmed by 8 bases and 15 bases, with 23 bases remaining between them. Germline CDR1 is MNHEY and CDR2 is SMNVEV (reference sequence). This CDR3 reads CASESAREVGTFF. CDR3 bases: TGTGCCAGCGAGAGTGCGAGGGAGGTTGGGACGTTCTTC.

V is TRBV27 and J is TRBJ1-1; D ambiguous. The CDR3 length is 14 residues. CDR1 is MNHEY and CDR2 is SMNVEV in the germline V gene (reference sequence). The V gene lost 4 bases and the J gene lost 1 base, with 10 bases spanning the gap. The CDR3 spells CASSSMTWNTEAFF. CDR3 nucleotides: TGTGCCAGCAGTTCGATGACATGGAACACTGAAGCTTTCTTT.